The clone carrying this TCR beta chain was found once. Its antigen is not known. One end of the junction fails to match germline, which may point to a read error. The CDR3 is 15 amino acids. Per the germline V gene, CDR1 is MNHNY and CDR2 is SVGAGI (reference sequence). The sample is drawn from a study of tumor and adjacent non-tumor tissue in lung cancer. In the study overall: Stage I to III disease affected 9 to 10 men and 5 women aged about 30 to 76. On average, productive TCRbeta reads reached 4 million to 4.5 million per sample.

No cell sorting was done before RNA was extracted from the tissue. Distant lung tissue was collected more than 3 cm away from the tumor edge. Chemotherapy-naive patients with new lung cancer underwent thoracic surgery in China, August–November 2014. TCRbeta libraries were built with three rounds of nested PCR, modified from ARM-PCR. TCRdb re-called the multiplex PCR reads through MiXCR, storing one row per CDR3 protein. The data contain tens of thousands of distinct CDR3 sequences, roughly 60% of them singletons. Study outcomes and limitations: In normal lung, the top 100 clones were significantly more dominant than in tumor.

This rearrangement joins TRBV6-6 to TRBJ2-1; 9 nucleotides line up with TRBD2. The receptor was isolated from a woman in her 40s with non-small cell lung cancer. The sample comprised distant non-tumor lung tissue. The CDR3 bases are TGTGTCAGCACTTACGGCGGGAGGGTATCGGATGAGCAGTTCTTC. It specifies CVSTYGGRVSDEQFF.